The TCR beta chain under discussion was sequenced for a study of regulatory T cells in long-lasting Graves disease. Details on this clonotype: What it binds is not known. Possible read error: a much larger clone is one base away.

Study results and caveats: Among the persistent patients, 2,741 public clonotypes were shared, more than the 750 to 1,000 shared among new patients. Persistent disease preferred TRBV28, TRBJ1-2 and TRBJ2-5; new disease, TRBV20-1 and TRBJ2-1. Thyroid tissue was not sampled; only peripheral blood was.

Time point reported: newly diagnosed GD, antithyroid drugs for less than 3 months. Following extraction of RNA from PBMCs, that RNA was used to make the TCR library. The authors built TCR beta libraries using iRepertoire HTBI primers and Arm-PCR of CDR3 regions. TCRdb ran MiXCR on the multiplex PCR reads and lists one entry per CDR3 protein. The sample lists 450,000 to 500,000 distinct CDR3 sequences; roughly 17% were seen once. The CDR3 runs to 16 residues. Per germline, CDR1 LGHDT and CDR2 YNNKEL (reference sequence). The V and J ends lost 0 bases and 13 bases respectively, with 22 bases between them. Separately, the same data were catalogued under a study of T cells in Graves' hyperthyroidism and ophthalmopathy.

Sequenced material: peripheral blood mononuclear cells (PBMCs), taken at new diagnosis, from a patient treated with antithyroid drugs. V usage is TRBV3-1 and J usage is TRBJ2-1; tentatively, D is TRBD1 or TRBD2 (5 bases each). This receptor was identified in a man aged 35 to 55 with Graves disease. Written as DNA, the CDR3 is TGTGCCAGCAGCCAAGAAGCAGGGACGCGCAGGGAGACCCAGTTCTTC. It encodes CASSQEAGTRRETQFF.